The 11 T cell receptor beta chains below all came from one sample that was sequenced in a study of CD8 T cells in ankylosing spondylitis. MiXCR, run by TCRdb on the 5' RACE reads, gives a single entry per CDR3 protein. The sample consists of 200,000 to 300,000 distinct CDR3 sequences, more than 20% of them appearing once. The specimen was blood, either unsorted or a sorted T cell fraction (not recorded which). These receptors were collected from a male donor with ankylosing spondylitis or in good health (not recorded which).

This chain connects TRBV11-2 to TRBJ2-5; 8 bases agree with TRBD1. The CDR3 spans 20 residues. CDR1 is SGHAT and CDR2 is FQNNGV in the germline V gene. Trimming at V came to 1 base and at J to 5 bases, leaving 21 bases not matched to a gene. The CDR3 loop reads CASSLVGGQGFMGARETQYF. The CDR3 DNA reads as TGTGCCAGCAGCTTAGTAGGCGGACAGGGATTTATGGGGGCTAGGGAGACCCAGTACTTC.

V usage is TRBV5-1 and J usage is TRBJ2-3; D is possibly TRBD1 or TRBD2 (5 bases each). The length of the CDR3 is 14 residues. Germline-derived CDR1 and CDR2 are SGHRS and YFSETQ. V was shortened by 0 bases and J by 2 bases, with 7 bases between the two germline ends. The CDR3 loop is CASSLGDATDTQYF. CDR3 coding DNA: TGCGCCAGCAGCTTGGGGGACGCCACAGATACGCAGTATTTT.

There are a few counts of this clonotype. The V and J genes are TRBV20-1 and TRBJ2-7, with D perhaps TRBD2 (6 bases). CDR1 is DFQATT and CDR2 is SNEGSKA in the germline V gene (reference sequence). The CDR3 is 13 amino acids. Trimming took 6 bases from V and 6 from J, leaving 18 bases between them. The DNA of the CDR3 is TGCAGTGCCCACCCCGCGGGGCCCGGCGAGCAGTACTTC. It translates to CSAHPAGPGEQYF.

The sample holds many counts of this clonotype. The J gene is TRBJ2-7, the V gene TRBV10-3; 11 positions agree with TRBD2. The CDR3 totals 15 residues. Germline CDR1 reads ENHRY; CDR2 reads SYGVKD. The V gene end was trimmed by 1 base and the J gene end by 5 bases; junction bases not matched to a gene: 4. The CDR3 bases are TGTGCCATCAGTGAGTTAGCGGGGGGGCAGCACGAGCAGTACTTC. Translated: CAISELAGGQHEQYF.

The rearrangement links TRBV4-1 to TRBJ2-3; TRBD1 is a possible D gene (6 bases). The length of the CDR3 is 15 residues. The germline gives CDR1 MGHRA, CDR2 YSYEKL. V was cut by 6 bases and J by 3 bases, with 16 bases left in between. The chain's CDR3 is CASSPWGLRTDTQYF. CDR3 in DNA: TGCGCCAGCAGTCCGTGGGGGCTCCGTACAGATACGCAGTATTTT.

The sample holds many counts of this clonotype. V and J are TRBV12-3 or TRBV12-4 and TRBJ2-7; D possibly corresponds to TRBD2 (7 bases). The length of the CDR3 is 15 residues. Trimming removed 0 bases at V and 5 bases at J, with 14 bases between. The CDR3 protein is CASSLAGGLRNEQYF. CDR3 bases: TGTGCCAGCAGTTTAGCGGGGGGGCTAAGAAACGAGCAGTACTTC.

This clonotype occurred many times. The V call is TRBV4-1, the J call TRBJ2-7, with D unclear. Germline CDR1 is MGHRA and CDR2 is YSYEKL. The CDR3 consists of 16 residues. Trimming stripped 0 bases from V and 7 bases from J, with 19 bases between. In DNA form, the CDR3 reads TGCGCCAGCAGCCAAGACATGACCGGCGGCCAGATGGAGCAGTACTTC. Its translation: CASSQDMTGGQMEQYF.

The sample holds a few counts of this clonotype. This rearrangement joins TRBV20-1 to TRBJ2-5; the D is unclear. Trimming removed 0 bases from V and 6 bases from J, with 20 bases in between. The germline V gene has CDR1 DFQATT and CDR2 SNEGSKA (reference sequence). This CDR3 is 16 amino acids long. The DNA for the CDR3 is TGCAGTGCTAGAGATGTAGCCGAAGGGTGGGTAAAGACCCAGTACTTC. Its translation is CSARDVAEGWVKTQYF.

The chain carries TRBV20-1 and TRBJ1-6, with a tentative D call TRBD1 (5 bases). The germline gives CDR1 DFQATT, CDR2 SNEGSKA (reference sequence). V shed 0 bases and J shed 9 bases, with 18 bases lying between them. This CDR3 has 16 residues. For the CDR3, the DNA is TGCAGTGCTAGAGATATCCAGGGAAACTGGCGTTCACCCCTCCACTTT. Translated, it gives CSARDIQGNWRSPLHF.

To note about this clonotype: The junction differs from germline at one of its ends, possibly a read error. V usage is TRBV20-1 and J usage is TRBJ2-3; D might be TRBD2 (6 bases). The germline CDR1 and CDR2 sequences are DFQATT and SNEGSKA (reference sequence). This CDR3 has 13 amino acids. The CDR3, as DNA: TGCAGTGCCGCTTTGCTACTCGGACTACGTTTTCACTTT. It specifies CSAALLLGLRFHF.

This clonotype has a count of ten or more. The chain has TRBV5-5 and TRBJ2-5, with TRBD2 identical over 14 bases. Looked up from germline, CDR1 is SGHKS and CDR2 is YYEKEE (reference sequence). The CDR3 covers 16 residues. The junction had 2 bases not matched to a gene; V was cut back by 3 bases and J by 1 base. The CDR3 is CASSSGTSGGQETQYF. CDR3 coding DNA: TGTGCCAGCAGCTCCGGGACTAGCGGGGGCCAAGAGACCCAGTACTTC.